This T cell receptor (beta chain) was identified during a study of Ad26.COV2.S vaccination and SARS-CoV-2 variants. Profiling relied on immunoSEQ multiplex PCR, and the TCRdb table lists in-frame clones only, not all of them. The sample lists around 7,300 clones, roughly 89% occurring once. As concerns this clone: Its matching antigen is unknown. One end of the junction fails to match germline, which may point to a read error.

Points from the study as a whole: The authors reported substantial breadth in spike-specific CD8+ and CD4+ T cell responses after vaccination. There was a possibility that the TCR breadth and depth analyses underestimated total T cell responses. Vaccinees showed greater spike-specific TCR breadth than placebo recipients.

This TCR was recovered from a human donor who had recovered from COVID-19. Specimen: peripheral blood, collected after recovery from COVID-19.

DNA of the CDR3: TGTGCTAGCAGCTTAGGGGGGCAAGGTTGGGAGACCCAGTACTTC. It is translated as CASSLGGQGWETQYF. The gene calls are TRBV7-7 and TRBJ2-5; D possibly uses TRBD1 or TRBD2 (6 bases each). The CDR3 has 15 amino acids. The germline CDR1 and CDR2 sequences are SSHAT and FNYEAQ (reference sequence).